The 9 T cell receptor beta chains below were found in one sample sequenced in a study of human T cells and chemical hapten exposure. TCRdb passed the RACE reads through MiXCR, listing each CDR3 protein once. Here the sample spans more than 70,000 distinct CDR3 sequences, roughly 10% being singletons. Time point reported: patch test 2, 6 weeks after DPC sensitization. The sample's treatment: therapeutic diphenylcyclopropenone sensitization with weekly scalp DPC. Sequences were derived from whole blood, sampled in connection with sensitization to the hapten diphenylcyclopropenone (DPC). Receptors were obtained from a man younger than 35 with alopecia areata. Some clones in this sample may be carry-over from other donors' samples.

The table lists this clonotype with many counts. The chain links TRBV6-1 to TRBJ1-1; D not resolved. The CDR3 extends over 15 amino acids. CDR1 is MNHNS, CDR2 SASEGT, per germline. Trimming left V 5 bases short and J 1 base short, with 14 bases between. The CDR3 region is CASSQRNIQNTEAFF. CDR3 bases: TGTGCCAGCAGTCAACGAAATATACAGAACACTGAAGCTTTCTTT.

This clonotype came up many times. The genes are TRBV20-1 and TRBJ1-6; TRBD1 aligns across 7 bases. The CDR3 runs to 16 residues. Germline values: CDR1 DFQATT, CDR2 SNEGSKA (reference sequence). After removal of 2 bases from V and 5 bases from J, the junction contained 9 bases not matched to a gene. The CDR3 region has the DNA TGCAGTGCTAGACTTAGGACAGGAGAAGATAATTCACCCCTCCACTTT. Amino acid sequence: CSARLRTGEDNSPLHF.

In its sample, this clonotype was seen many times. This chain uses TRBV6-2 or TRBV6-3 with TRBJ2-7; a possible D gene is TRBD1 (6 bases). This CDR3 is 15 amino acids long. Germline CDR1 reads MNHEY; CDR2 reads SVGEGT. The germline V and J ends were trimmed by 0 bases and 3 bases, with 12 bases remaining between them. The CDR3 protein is CASSYSRTAYYEQYF. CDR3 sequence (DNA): TGTGCCAGCAGTTACTCCCGGACAGCTTACTACGAGCAGTACTTC.

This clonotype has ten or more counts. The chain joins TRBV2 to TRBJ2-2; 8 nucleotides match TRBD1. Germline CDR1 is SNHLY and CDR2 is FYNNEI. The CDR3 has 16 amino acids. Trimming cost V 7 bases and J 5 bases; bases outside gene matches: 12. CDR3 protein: CASIKRDRGGTGELFF. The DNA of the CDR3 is TGTGCCAGCATAAAAAGAGACAGGGGTGGTACCGGGGAGCTGTTTTTT.

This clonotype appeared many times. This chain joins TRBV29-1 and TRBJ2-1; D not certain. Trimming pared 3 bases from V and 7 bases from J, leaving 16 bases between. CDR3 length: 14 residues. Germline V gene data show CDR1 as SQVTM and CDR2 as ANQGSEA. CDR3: CSVDPIMGPNEQFF. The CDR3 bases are TGCAGCGTTGACCCCATAATGGGTCCTAATGAGCAGTTCTTC.

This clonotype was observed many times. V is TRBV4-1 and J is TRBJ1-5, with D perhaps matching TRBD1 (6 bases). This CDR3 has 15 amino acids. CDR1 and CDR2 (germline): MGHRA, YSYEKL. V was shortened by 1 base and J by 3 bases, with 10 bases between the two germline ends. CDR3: CASSQGQAYNQPQHF. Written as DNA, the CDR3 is TGCGCCAGCAGCCAAGGACAGGCCTACAATCAGCCCCAGCATTTT.

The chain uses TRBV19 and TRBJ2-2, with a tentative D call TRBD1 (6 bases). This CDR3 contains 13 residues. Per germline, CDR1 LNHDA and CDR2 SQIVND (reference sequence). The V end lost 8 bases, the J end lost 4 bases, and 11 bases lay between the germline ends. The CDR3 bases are TGTGCCAGTCGACCGACAGGCACCGGGGAGCTGTTTTTT. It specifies CASRPTGTGELFF.

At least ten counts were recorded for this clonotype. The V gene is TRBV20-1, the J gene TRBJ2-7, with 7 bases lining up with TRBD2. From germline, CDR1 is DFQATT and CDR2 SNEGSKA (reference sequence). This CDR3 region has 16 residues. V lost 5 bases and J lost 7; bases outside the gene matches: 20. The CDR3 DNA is TGCAGTGCTTGGGGGGGATCGACGGAGACCGTACGTGAGCAGTACGTC. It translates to CSAWGGSTETVREQYV.

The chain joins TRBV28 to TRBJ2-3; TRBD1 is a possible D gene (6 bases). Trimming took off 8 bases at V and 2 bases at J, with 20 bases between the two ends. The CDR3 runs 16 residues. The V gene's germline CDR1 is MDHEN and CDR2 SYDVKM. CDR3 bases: TGTGCCAGCCATGCAACTGGGGGCCCCGCCACAGATACGCAGTATTTT. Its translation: CASHATGGPATDTQYF.